The clone carrying this T cell receptor beta chain has ten or more counts. Its antigen is currently unknown. This sample is part of a study of T-cell reconstitution after alpha-beta-depleted transplantation in children. Regarding the study as a whole: As was reported, about two months after transplant, alpha-beta T cells came from several hundred expanded graft clones.

Construction of the TCRbeta library involved unique molecular identifiers. TCRdb redid the calling of the PCR reads with MiXCR, one entry per CDR3 protein. The sample records about 580,000 distinct CDR3 sequences, under 25% being singletons. This TCR was sampled from a boy under two years old who had a stem cell transplant for acute myeloid leukemia, so the T cells may come from the graft donor. The material was PBMCs, mostly from graft donor cells, obtained 360 days after TCRalphabeta/CD19-depleted stem cell transplant.

The chain's CDR3 is CSARANEQFF. The CDR3 nucleotides read TGCAGTGCTAGAGCCAATGAGCAGTTCTTC. This rearrangement joins TRBV20-1 to TRBJ2-1; D not certain. Deletions cut 1 base from V and 6 bases from J, with 1 base between. CDR1 is DFQATT and CDR2 is SNEGSKA in the germline V gene (reference sequence). The CDR3 loop spans 10 amino acids.